This TCR beta chain originates from a study of shared clonotypes between healthy human individuals. Using immunoSEQ multiplex PCR, the repertoire was profiled, and TCRdb retains in-frame clones only, with some absent. The sample lists hundreds of thousands of clones, about two thirds occurring once. As regards this clone: Other DNA sequences of this sample code for an identical CDR3.

Healthy adults negative for HIV, lacking recent acute infections or vaccinations, served as donors. The CDR3 is 16 amino acids. Germline CDR1 reads SEHNR; CDR2 reads FQNEAQ (reference sequence). V gave up 3 bases and J gave up 2 bases; unmatched junction bases: 7. Specimen: memory CD4+ T cells sorted from blood. Subset indicated: CD45RA-negative fraction. The clonotype originates from a woman aged 25 to 45 in good health. V usage is TRBV7-9 and J usage is TRBJ1-5; 7 positions agree with TRBD1. The CDR3 spells CASSLGQGGGNQPQHF. In nucleotides, the CDR3 is TGTGCCAGCAGCTTGGGGCAGGGGGGAGGCAATCAGCCCCAGCATTTT.